This paragraph reports one T cell receptor (beta chain). The antigen is unknown. This table comes from immunoSEQ multiplex PCR, and its TCRdb copy is limited to in-frame clones, with some not included. This sample has over 90,000 clones, with about 88% found just once. This sample was included in a study of T cell clones after liver transplantation. Turning to the study itself: Third-party-reactive TCRbeta sequences from pre-transplant mixed lymphocyte reactions served as antigen-independent comparators. Tolerant meant at least one year fully off immunosuppression without liver enzymes above twice normal. Standard immunosuppression, with no induction, continued until 12-24 months after transplant.

Study outcomes and limitations: Low donor cell numbers restricted donor-reactive repertoire measurement in a couple of subjects.

The sequence was collected from a human patient who received a liver transplant. Some T cells may be the graft donor's. The material sequenced was CD4+ T cells from blood, taken 47 months after liver transplant.

The DNA of the CDR3 is TGTGCCAGCAGCCAAGATGGACAGGGTTGGAGGGACATTCAGTACTTC. Translation: CASSQDGQGWRDIQYF. V usage is TRBV14 and J usage is TRBJ2-4; TRBD1 agrees at 8 bases. After removal of 0 bases from V and 8 bases from J, the junction contained 9 bases not matched to a gene. The CDR3 spans 16 residues. Germline V gene sequence: CDR1 SGHDN, CDR2 FVKESK.